A single sample gave rise to the 5 T cell receptor beta chains below, sequenced in a study of response to subunit inactivated influenza vaccine. TCRdb reprocessed the RT-PCR reads with MiXCR, giving one entry per CDR3 protein. The repertoire has some 500,000 distinct CDR3 sequences, approximately 13% of them found once; the top ten carry around 13%. This specimen was PBMCs from blood, taken more than 35 days after vaccination. The receptors were gathered from a man aged 50-59 years who received an inactivated influenza vaccine.

The gene calls are TRBV28 and TRBJ2-1; D might be TRBD2 (5 bases). The CDR3 has 12 amino acids. Germline assignment: CDR1 MDHEN and CDR2 SYDVKM. Trimming pared 3 bases from V and 8 bases from J, leaving 8 bases between. DNA of the CDR3: TGTGCCAGCAGTTTTGAAGCGGATGAGCAGTTCTTC. Residues: CASSFEADEQFF.

The chain couples TRBV9 to TRBJ2-2, with D perhaps TRBD2 (6 bases). This CDR3 has 15 amino acids. Germline V gene sequence: CDR1 SGDLS, CDR2 YYNGEE. Trimming pared 2 bases from V and 4 bases from J, leaving 12 bases between. Here the CDR3 reads CASSVRLEGTGELFF. The CDR3 DNA reads as TGTGCCAGCAGCGTTAGACTAGAGGGCACCGGGGAGCTGTTTTTT. Based on the CDR3 plus reference TRBV9 and TRBJ2-2, the full variable domain is DSGVTQTPKHLITATGQRVTLRCSPRSGDLSVYWYQQSLDQGLQFLIQYYNGEERAKGNILERFSAQQFPDLHSELNLSSLELGDSALYFCASSVRLEGTGELFFGEGSRLTVL.

The table lists this clonotype with a few counts. V is TRBV28 and J is TRBJ2-7; no definite D call. V gave up 6 bases and J gave up 0 bases, with 9 bases separating them. In germline, CDR1 is MDHEN, CDR2 SYDVKM. The CDR3 length is 13 residues. CDR3 in DNA: TGTGCCAGCAGGGTCGGAAACTCCTACGAGCAGTACTTC. Its translation is CASRVGNSYEQYF.

The chain has TRBV7-6 and TRBJ1-1, with D tentatively TRBD1 (5 bases). The CDR3 is 16 amino acids. Per germline, CDR1 SGHVS and CDR2 FNYEAQ. V was cut by 5 bases and J by 1 base, with 17 bases left in between. The CDR3 nucleotides are TGTGCCAGCAGCGACAAACTCAGGGCTCGGAACACTGAAGCTTTCTTT. It codes for CASSDKLRARNTEAFF.

The V call is TRBV5-1, the J call TRBJ2-7, with TRBD1 matching 7 bases. Germline V CDR1 and CDR2: SGHRS, YFSETQ. The CDR3 covers 13 residues. Unmatched junction bases numbered 7, after V lost 5 bases and J lost 5 bases. For the CDR3, the DNA is TGCGCCAGCAGTGAGGGGGCGACCCACGAGCAGTACTTC. Translating it yields CASSEGATHEQYF.